This T cell receptor (beta chain) was captured in a study of lymphopenia after photon versus proton radiotherapy. Trimming left V 1 base short and J 3 bases short, with 18 bases between. Germline V CDR1 and CDR2: GTSNPN, SVGIG (reference sequence). There are 16 residues in the CDR3. Only in-frame clones appear in the TCRdb table, and some are missing; sequencing was by immunoSEQ multiplex PCR. Altogether under 70,000 clones are present, roughly 90% being singletons, with the ten largest covering 2% to 2.5%. The chain couples TRBV30 to TRBJ2-5; D is possibly TRBD1 (5 bases). Sequencing used peripheral blood, obtained from a patient treated with photon-based radiotherapy. The receptor comes from a middle-aged woman with cholangiocarcinoma. The CDR3 DNA follows: TGTGCCTGGAGTGGCGGCAGGACATCATCCAAAGAGACCCAGTACTTC. It codes for CAWSGGRTSSKETQYF.